This TCR beta chain was retrieved from a study of follicular helper T cells after annual influenza vaccination. Looking at the study overall: Some donors were sampled over the 2013-2014, 2014-2015 and 2015-2016 vaccinations.

Specified time point: 2014-2015 season, 7 days after vaccination. Donors were community-dwelling with no influenza vaccine in the prior 6 months. Study-wide results and limits: Yearly vaccinations repeatedly recalled conserved clonotypes in ICOS+CD38+ cTfh. ICOS+CD38+ cTfh clonality tracked population frequency, and its change tracked circulating plasmablast change.

Only a few counts were recorded for this clone. Its antigen is not known. Data came from immunoSEQ multiplex PCR; TCRdb stores just in-frame clones and leaves some out. The sample shows over 14,000 clones, around 84% of them seen only once. The TCR sequence derives from an adult who received the influenza vaccine. The sequenced sample was CXCR5+ CD38- circulating T follicular helper cells from blood, obtained 7 days after influenza vaccination. Described subset: circulating Tfh, non-naive CD4+CXCR5+PD-1+ (ICOS+CD38+ or ICOS-CD38-).

The CDR3 loop reads CAIRDRVASPLHF. CDR3 in DNA: TGTGCCATCAGGGACAGGGTGGCCTCACCCCTCCACTTT. The V call is TRBV10-3, the J call TRBJ1-6, with 8 bases that match TRBD1. The V and J ends lost 6 bases and 10 bases, in that order; junction bases with no gene match: 5. The CDR3 is made up of 13 amino acids. Germline CDR1 reads ENHRY; CDR2 reads SYGVKD.